This T cell receptor beta chain was observed in a study of blood T cells in healthy people across ages. On the study more broadly: In model experiments, template switching was able to capture about one barcoded beta molecule for every two T cells that were present.

Next came a second PCR, run for about 7 to 12 cycles, which used a sample-barcoded 5' primer along with a J-beta primer mix. One entry per CDR3 protein, called by TCRdb with MiXCR from the 5' RACE reads. The repertoire has 650,000 to 1,000,000 distinct CDR3 sequences, around 34% of them found once; the top ten carry about an eighth. The CDR3 is made up of 11 amino acids. CDR1 SGHTA and CDR2 FQGNSA come from the germline V gene. Trimming cost V 6 bases and J 5 bases, with 5 bases left between them. This clonotype was observed many times. Its antigen is currently unknown. Healthy Caucasian individuals from Russia aged roughly 6 to 100 were enrolled as donors. The extraction recovered at least 6 micrograms of total RNA per sample. General study results and limits: Estimated diversity that came from one million T cells was considered an underestimate.

This sequence originates from a man aged 18 to 30 in good health. Sequencing input: blood. The chain employs TRBV7-2 and TRBJ2-1, with D hard to call. The CDR3 coding sequence is TGTGCCAGCAGGGAAAACAATGAGCAGTTCTTC. Amino acids: CASRENNEQFF.